The 22 T cell receptor beta chains presented below share a single source sample, sequenced in a study of T cell responses to AZD1222 COVID-19 vaccine. Here immunoSEQ multiplex PCR was the method, and the copy in TCRdb shows in-frame clones only, minus some. The table has around 140,000 clones, 80% to 95% seen once. The sample here was peripheral blood, taken on day 0 of AZD1222 vaccination. The source is an adult in good health.

CDR3 loop: CASSLAGGTGYEQYF. DNA for the CDR3: TGTGCCAGCAGCTTAGCGGGAGGGACAGGGTACGAGCAGTACTTC. The V gene is TRBV7-6, the J gene TRBJ2-7; 9 bases map to TRBD1. The germline V gene has CDR1 SGHVS and CDR2 FNYEAQ. V trimming: 0 bases; J trimming: 4 bases; junction bases outside the gene matches: 4. The CDR3 consists of 15 residues. The full variable domain, rest sourced from reference TRBV7-6 and TRBJ2-7, is GAGVSQSPRYKVTKRGQDVALRCDPISGHVSLYWYRQALGQGPEFLTYFNYEAQQDKSGLPNDRFSAERPEGSISTLTIQRTEQRDSAMYRCASSLAGGTGYEQYFGPGTRLTVT.

The rearrangement joins TRBV28 to TRBJ2-6, with TRBD1 matching over 8 bases. Trimming at V came to 3 bases and at J to 1 base, leaving 8 bases not matched to a gene. CDR3 length: 18 amino acids. Germline CDR1 MDHEN, CDR2 SYDVKM. The CDR3 nucleotides are TGTGCCAGCAGTTTGCTTGGACAGGGCCTATCTGGGGCCAACGTCCTGACTTTC. Protein product: CASSLLGQGLSGANVLTF.

This chain joins TRBV2 and TRBJ2-5; 9 positions agree with TRBD1. This CDR3 spans 16 amino acids. Germline loops: CDR1 SNHLY, CDR2 FYNNEI. J lost 5 bases, V lost 1 base, and 8 bases had no gene match. This CDR3 reads CASSEVGQGIAETQYF. As DNA, the CDR3 is TGTGCCAGCAGTGAAGTGGGACAGGGAATCGCGGAGACCCAGTACTTC.

The rearrangement links TRBV19 to TRBJ1-4, with 7 bases identical to TRBD1. Germline V gene lookup returns CDR1 LNHDA and CDR2 SQIVND (reference sequence). With 3 bases clipped from V and 3 bases from J, the junction kept 4 bases outside the gene matches. CDR3 length: 15 residues. The CDR3 spells CASSIIGQANEKLFF. In DNA form, the CDR3 reads TGTGCCAGTAGTATCATAGGACAGGCTAATGAAAAACTGTTTTTT.

This clone was recorded only once. This chain joins TRBV5-4 and TRBJ2-3; 8 bases fit TRBD1. The germline CDR1 and CDR2 sequences are SGHNT and YYREEE (reference sequence). The ends lost 2 bases at V and 2 bases at J; junction bases unmatched: 7. CDR3 length: 16 residues. Written as DNA, the CDR3 is TGTGCCAGCAGCTTAGGACAGGGACGGGACACAGATACGCAGTATTTT. Protein: CASSLGQGRDTDTQYF.

V and J are TRBV5-1 and TRBJ1-2, with a tentative D call TRBD1 (6 bases). Trimming left V 1 base short and J 6 bases short, with 13 bases between. Germline V CDR1 and CDR2: SGHRS, YFSETQ. There are 14 residues in the CDR3. The CDR3 protein is CASSLRSGVHGYTF. CDR3 nucleotides: TGCGCCAGCAGCTTGCGTTCAGGGGTGCATGGCTACACCTTC.

The rearrangement joins TRBV27 to TRBJ2-7; 10 nucleotides align to TRBD1. CDR3 length: 15 amino acids. CDR1 and CDR2 (germline): MNHEY, SMNVEV (reference sequence). Trimming at V came to 6 bases and at J to 4 bases, leaving 9 bases not matched to a gene. Here the CDR3 DNA reads TGTGCCAGCAGCCCTTTGGGGGACAGGGGATACGAGCAGTACTTC. The encoded protein is CASSPLGDRGYEQYF.

The V call is TRBV27, the J call TRBJ1-2, with a weak D call TRBD1 (6 bases). Germline assignment: CDR1 MNHEY and CDR2 SMNVEV (reference sequence). The CDR3 extends over 14 amino acids. V was shortened by 3 bases and J by 8 bases, with 16 bases between the two germline ends. The DNA for the CDR3 is TGTGCCAGCAGTTTTTCTGGGGGCGCAGCCGGCTACACCTTC. Translation gives CASSFSGGAAGYTF.

This clone appeared once. V is TRBV3-1 (or the pseudogene TRBV3-2) and J is TRBJ1-6; D is ambiguous. V was shortened by 5 bases and J by 8 bases, with 10 bases between the two germline ends. CDR1 and CDR2 (germline): LGHDT, YNNKEL (reference sequence). This CDR3 spans 13 amino acids. Here the CDR3 DNA reads TGTGCCAGCAGCGATACCAGCGATTCACCCCTCCACTTT. Protein sequence: CASSDTSDSPLHF.

The rearrangement joins TRBV28 to TRBJ2-7, with D perhaps being TRBD1 or TRBD2 (5 bases each). Trimming removed 8 bases from V and 4 bases from J, with 18 bases in between. The CDR3 has 14 residues. The germline CDR1 and CDR2 sequences are MDHEN and SYDVKM. The CDR3 loop reads CASLSREGLYEQYF. The CDR3 nucleotides are TGTGCCAGCCTTTCCAGAGAGGGGCTATACGAGCAGTACTTC.

The chain couples TRBV2 to TRBJ2-2, with D perhaps matching TRBD2 (5 bases). V lost 5 bases to trimming and J lost 8 bases, with 15 bases between them. This CDR3 has 14 amino acids. Germline CDR1 and CDR2: SNHLY and FYNNEI. This chain's CDR3 is CASSLGLREGELFF. Here the CDR3 DNA reads TGTGCCAGCAGTCTAGGACTCCGAGAAGGGGAGCTGTTTTTT.

The V and J genes are TRBV7-2 and TRBJ1-1; the D is unclear. The CDR3 length is 12 residues. Germline V gives CDR1 SGHTA, CDR2 FQGNSA. Trimming took off 5 bases at V and 4 bases at J, with 8 bases between the two ends. The CDR3 DNA follows: TGTGCCAGCAGCCCGCCGGGCACTGAAGCTTTCTTT. This sequence encodes CASSPPGTEAFF.

J is TRBJ1-2 and V is TRBV12-5; TRBD1 agrees at 7 bases. Germline V gives CDR1 LGHNT, CDR2 FRNRAP. V lost 2 bases, J lost 8 bases, and 26 bases stayed unmatched. The CDR3 has 20 residues. The CDR3, as DNA: TGTGCTAGTGGTTTGACCCTAGGGACAGTCAATTTTACCTACCCGGGGGGCTACACCTTC. Translating it yields CASGLTLGTVNFTYPGGYTF.

This chain uses TRBV18 with TRBJ2-6; D remains ambiguous. CDR3 length equals 15 residues. V lost 2 bases and J 3 bases, leaving 8 bases between the germline ends. Germline V gives CDR1 KGHSH, CDR2 LQKENI. The chain's CDR3 is CASSPGENGANVLTF. The DNA for the CDR3 is TGTGCCAGCTCACCAGGGGAAAATGGGGCCAACGTCCTGACTTTC.

The rearrangement uses TRBV6-4 and TRBJ2-1; D is tentatively TRBD1 or TRBD2 (5 bases each). The CDR3 extends over 13 amino acids. V lost 2 bases to trimming and J lost 5 bases, with 7 bases between them. The germline V gene has CDR1 MRHNA and CDR2 SNTAGT. In DNA form, the CDR3 reads TGTGCCAGCAGTGACCGGGACCACAATGAGCAGTTCTTC. Translated, it gives CASSDRDHNEQFF.

The genes are TRBV24-1 and TRBJ2-1, with 15 bases lining up with TRBD2. This CDR3 is 19 amino acids long. J lost 6 bases, V lost 3 bases, and 11 bases had no gene match. In germline, CDR1 is KGHDR, CDR2 SFDVKD. CDR3 region: CATSDPSGTSGRSFNEQFF. The CDR3 region has the DNA TGTGCCACCAGTGATCCCTCCGGGACTAGCGGGAGGTCATTCAATGAGCAGTTCTTC.

The chain couples TRBV2 to TRBJ1-3, with TRBD1 matching 8 bases. V shed 9 bases, J shed 4 bases, and the junction held 8 bases outside the gene matches. CDR1 SNHLY and CDR2 FYNNEI come from the germline V gene. The CDR3 is 14 residues long. CDR3 in DNA: TGTGCCAGTAACCAGGGGGCGCAGGGAAACACCATATATTTT. Its translation: CASNQGAQGNTIYF.

The rearrangement joins TRBV10-2 to TRBJ2-5; possibly TRBD1 for D (5 bases). The length of the CDR3 is 14 residues. Germline assignment: CDR1 WSHSY and CDR2 SAAADI. Trimming took off 2 bases at V and 1 base at J, with 8 bases between the two ends. The CDR3 protein is CASSEGAVQETQYF. The CDR3 DNA reads as TGCGCCAGCAGTGAGGGGGCAGTCCAAGAGACCCAGTACTTC.

This chain connects TRBV6-5 to TRBJ2-7, with D uncertain. The V end lost 4 bases, the J end lost 5 bases, and 6 bases lay between the germline ends. The CDR3 loop spans 11 amino acids. Germline CDR1 MNHEY, CDR2 SVGAGI. CDR3 in amino acids: CASSSPNEQYF. CDR3 DNA sequence: TGTGCCAGCAGTTCTCCGAACGAGCAGTACTTC.

This chain joins TRBV5-6 and TRBJ2-5; 8 bases are shared with TRBD1. Germline V lookup: CDR1 SGHDT, CDR2 YYEEEE. J lost 4 bases, V lost 4 bases, and 9 bases had no gene match. The CDR3 has 15 amino acids. The CDR3 region is CASSIQGVLGETQYF. The CDR3 DNA is TGTGCCAGCAGCATACAGGGGGTCTTGGGAGAGACCCAGTACTTC.

The chain employs TRBV7-9 and TRBJ2-3, with a possible D match to TRBD1 (6 bases). Trimming removed 2 bases from V and 1 base from J, with 10 bases in between. The germline V gene has CDR1 SEHNR and CDR2 FQNEAQ (reference sequence). The length of the CDR3 is 15 residues. This CDR3 reads CASSLPEGGTDTQYF. CDR3 sequence (DNA): TGTGCCAGCAGCTTACCTGAGGGGGGCACAGATACGCAGTATTTT.

This clone was detected once. The same CDR3 is also encoded by other DNA sequences in this sample. This chain uses TRBV28 with TRBJ1-5; no definite D call. Germline CDR1 reads MDHEN; CDR2 reads SYDVKM. Deletions cut 2 bases from V and 6 bases from J, with 5 bases between. This CDR3 spans 12 amino acids. For the CDR3, the DNA is TGTGCCAGCAGTTTAGGTGGTCAGCCCCAGCATTTT. Protein product: CASSLGGQPQHF.